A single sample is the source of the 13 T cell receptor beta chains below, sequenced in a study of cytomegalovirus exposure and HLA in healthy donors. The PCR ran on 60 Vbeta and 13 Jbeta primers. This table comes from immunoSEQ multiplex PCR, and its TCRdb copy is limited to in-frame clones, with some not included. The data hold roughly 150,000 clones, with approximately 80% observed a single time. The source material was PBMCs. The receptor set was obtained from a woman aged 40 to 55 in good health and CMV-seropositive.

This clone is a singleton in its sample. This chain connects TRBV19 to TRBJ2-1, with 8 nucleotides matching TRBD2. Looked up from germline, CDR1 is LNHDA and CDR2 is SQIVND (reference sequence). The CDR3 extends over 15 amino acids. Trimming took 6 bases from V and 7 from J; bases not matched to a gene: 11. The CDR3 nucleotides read TGTGCCAGTAGCGCTGGCGGGGGGTCGGGTAATGAGCAGTTCTTC. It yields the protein CASSAGGGSGNEQFF.

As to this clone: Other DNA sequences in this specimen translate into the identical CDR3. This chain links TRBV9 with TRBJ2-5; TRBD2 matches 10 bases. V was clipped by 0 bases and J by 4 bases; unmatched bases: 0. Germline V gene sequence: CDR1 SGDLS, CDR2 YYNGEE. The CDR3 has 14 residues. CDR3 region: CASSVGTSGETQYF. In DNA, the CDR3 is TGTGCCAGCAGCGTAGGGACTAGCGGAGAGACCCAGTACTTC.

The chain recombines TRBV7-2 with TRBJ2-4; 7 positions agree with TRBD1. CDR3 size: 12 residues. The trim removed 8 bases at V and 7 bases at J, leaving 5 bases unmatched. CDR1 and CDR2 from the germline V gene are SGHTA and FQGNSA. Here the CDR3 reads CASALTGNIQYF. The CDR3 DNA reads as TGTGCCAGCGCCCTGACAGGGAACATTCAGTACTTC.

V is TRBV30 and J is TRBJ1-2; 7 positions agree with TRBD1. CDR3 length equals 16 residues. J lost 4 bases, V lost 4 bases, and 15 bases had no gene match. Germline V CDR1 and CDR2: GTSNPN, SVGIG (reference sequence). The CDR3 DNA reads TGTGCCTGGATCTGGGCAGGGGGAAAGGATGTCTATGGCTACACCTTC. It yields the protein CAWIWAGGKDVYGYTF.

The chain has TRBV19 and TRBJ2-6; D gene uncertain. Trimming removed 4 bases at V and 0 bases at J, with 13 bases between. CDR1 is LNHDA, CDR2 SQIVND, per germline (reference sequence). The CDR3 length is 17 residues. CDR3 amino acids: CASSTHRRGSGANVLTF. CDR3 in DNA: TGTGCCAGTAGTACCCACCGTCGAGGCTCTGGGGCCAACGTCCTGACTTTC.

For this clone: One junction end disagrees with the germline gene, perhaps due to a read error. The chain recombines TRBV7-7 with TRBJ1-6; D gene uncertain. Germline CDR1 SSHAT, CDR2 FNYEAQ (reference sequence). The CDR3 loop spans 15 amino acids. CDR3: CASSLVPFPDSPLHF. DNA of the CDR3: TGTGCTAGCAGCTTAGTCCCGTTTCCGGATTCACCCCTCCACTTT. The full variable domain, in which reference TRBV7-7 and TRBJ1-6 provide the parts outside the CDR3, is GAGVSQSPRYKVTKRGQDVTLRCDPISSHATLYWYQQALGQGPEFLTYFNYEAQPDKSGLPSDRFSAERPEGSISTLTIQRTEQRDSAMYRCASSLVPFPDSPLHFGNGTRLTVT.

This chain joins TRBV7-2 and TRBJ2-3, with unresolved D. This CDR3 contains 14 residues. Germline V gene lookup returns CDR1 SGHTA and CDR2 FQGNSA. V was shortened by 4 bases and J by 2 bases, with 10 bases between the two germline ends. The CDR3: CASSSLPPTDTQYF. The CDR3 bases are TGTGCCAGCAGCTCCCTTCCCCCCACAGATACGCAGTATTTT.

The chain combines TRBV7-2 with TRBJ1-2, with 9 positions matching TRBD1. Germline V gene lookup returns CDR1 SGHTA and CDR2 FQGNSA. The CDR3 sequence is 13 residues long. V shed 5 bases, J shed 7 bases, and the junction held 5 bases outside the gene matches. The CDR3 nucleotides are TGTGCCAGCAGCCGGGACAGGGACGGTGGCTACACCTTC. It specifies CASSRDRDGGYTF.

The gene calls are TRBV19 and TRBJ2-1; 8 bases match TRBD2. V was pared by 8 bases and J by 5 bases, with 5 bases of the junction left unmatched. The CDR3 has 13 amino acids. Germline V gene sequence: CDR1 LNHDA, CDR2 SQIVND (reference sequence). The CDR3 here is CASSGLGNNEQFF. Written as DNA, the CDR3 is TGTGCCAGTTCGGGACTAGGGAACAATGAGCAGTTCTTC.

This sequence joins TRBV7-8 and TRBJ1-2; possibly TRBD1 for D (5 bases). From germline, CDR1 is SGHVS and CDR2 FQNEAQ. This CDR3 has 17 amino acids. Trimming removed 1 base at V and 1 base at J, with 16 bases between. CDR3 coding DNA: TGTGCCAGCAGCTTAGGGGTCGTTGGGGCAGTTAACTATGGCTACACCTTC. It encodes CASSLGVVGAVNYGYTF.

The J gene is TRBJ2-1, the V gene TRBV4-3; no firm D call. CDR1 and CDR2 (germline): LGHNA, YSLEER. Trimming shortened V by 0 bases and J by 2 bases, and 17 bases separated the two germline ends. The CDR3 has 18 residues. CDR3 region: CASSQDLPSIVPYNEQFF. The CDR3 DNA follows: TGCGCCAGCAGCCAAGATTTGCCCTCTATCGTCCCCTACAATGAGCAGTTCTTC.

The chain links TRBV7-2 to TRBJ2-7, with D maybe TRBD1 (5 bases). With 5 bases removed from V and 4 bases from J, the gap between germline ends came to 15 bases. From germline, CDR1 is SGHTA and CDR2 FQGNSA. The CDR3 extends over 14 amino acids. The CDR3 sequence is CASSPYRQFYEQYF. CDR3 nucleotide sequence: TGTGCCAGCAGCCCCTATCGACAGTTTTACGAGCAGTACTTC.

The CDR3: CASSRGLNSPLHF. The CDR3 DNA reads as TGTGCCAGCAGCAGGGGTTTAAATTCACCCCTCCACTTT. The V and J genes are TRBV9 and TRBJ1-6, with D possibly TRBD1 on 5 matching bases. From germline, CDR1 is SGDLS and CDR2 YYNGEE. The CDR3 contains 13 residues. V lost 4 bases to trimming and J lost 7 bases, with 9 bases between them. The complete variable domain, with remaining parts taken from reference TRBV9 and TRBJ1-6, reads DSGVTQTPKHLITATGQRVTLRCSPRSGDLSVYWYQQSLDQGLQFLIQYYNGEERAKGNILERFSAQQFPDLHSELNLSSLELGDSALYFCASSRGLNSPLHFGNGTRLTVT.